Presented here are 11 T cell receptor beta chains from one specimen sequenced in a study of cytomegalovirus exposure and HLA in healthy donors. Primers included in the PCR were 60 Vbeta and 13 Jbeta primers. Sequencing was performed with immunoSEQ multiplex PCR; in TCRdb, only in-frame clones are kept and a portion is missing. The repertoire has some 90,000 clones, roughly 60% of them found once; the top ten carry 5.5% to 6%. The sequenced sample consisted of PBMCs. These receptor sequences come from a boy aged 5 to 17 in good health and CMV-seropositive.

The CDR3 region is CATSSAGVGEKLFF. The CDR3 DNA sequence: TGTGCCACCAGCAGTGCGGGAGTTGGTGAAAAACTGTTTTTT. The chain links TRBV15 to TRBJ1-4; no reliable D call. This CDR3 is 14 amino acids long. Trimming removed 3 bases at V and 7 bases at J, with 12 bases between. Germline-derived CDR1 and CDR2 are LNHNV and YYDKDF (reference sequence).

This chain links TRBV6-1 with TRBJ2-7; D remains unclear. The CDR3 sequence is 15 residues long. Germline V CDR1 and CDR2: MNHNS, SASEGT. Trimming cost V 3 bases and J 3 bases, with 15 bases left between them. This CDR3 reads CASSENHNPIYEQYF. In DNA, the CDR3 is TGTGCCAGCAGTGAGAATCACAATCCGATCTACGAGCAGTACTTC.

The chain employs TRBV18 and TRBJ2-7; 8 bases line up with TRBD2. V dropped 4 bases and J dropped 0; count of bases not matched to a gene: 8. CDR1 KGHSH and CDR2 LQKENI come from the germline V gene. The CDR3 has 16 amino acids. CDR3 sequence reads: CASSLGGGRTSYEQYF. The DNA for the CDR3 is TGTGCCAGCTCACTCGGGGGCGGGAGGACCTCCTACGAGCAGTACTTC.

This chain uses TRBV6-6 with TRBJ1-1; D is ambiguous. Germline CDR1 reads MNHNY; CDR2 reads SVGAGI (reference sequence). The CDR3 has 13 residues. V lost 4 bases, J lost 1 base, and 7 bases lay in between. The CDR3 DNA sequence: TGTGCCAGCAGTTCCGTAGAGAACACTGAAGCTTTCTTT. Protein sequence: CASSSVENTEAFF.

V gene TRBV7-2 combines with J gene TRBJ1-1; weak D call: TRBD1 (5 bases). The CDR3 has 13 amino acids. CDR1 is SGHTA, CDR2 FQGNSA, per germline. V lost 2 bases and J 4 bases, leaving 8 bases between the germline ends. CDR3 sequence (DNA): TGTGCCAGCAGCTTAAGGGGCGTCACTGAAGCTTTCTTT. Translated: CASSLRGVTEAFF.

The CDR3 reads CSVDRTGAGYTF. The CDR3 bases are TGCAGCGTTGATAGGACAGGGGCTGGCTACACCTTC. The chain uses TRBV29-1 and TRBJ1-2, with 9 bases fitting TRBD1. Germline CDR1 SQVTM, CDR2 ANQGSEA. This CDR3 comprises 12 residues. Trimming cost V 3 bases and J 7 bases; bases outside gene matches: 3.

This clone was seen a few times. The rearrangement links TRBV7-7 to TRBJ2-2, with TRBD2 matching over 9 bases. Germline V CDR1 and CDR2: SSHAT, FNYEAQ (reference sequence). The CDR3 is 16 amino acids. Germline trimming cut 4 bases from V and 0 bases from J; bases unmatched to any gene: 3. CDR3 nucleotide sequence: TGTGCCAGCAGCTCGGGACTAGCCACGAACACCGGGGAGCTGTTTTTT. Protein: CASSSGLATNTGELFF. The variable domain in full, with the rest retrieved from reference TRBV7-7 and TRBJ2-2, is GAGVSQSPRYKVTKRGQDVTLRCDPISSHATLYWYQQALGQGPEFLTYFNYEAQPDKSGLPSDRFSAERPEGSISTLTIQRTEQRDSAMYRCASSSGLATNTGELFFGEGSRLTVL.

The chain joins TRBV15 to TRBJ1-4, with D possibly matching TRBD1 (6 bases). The CDR3 is 17 amino acids. Germline V lookup: CDR1 LNHNV, CDR2 YYDKDF (reference sequence). V lost 1 base, J lost 0 bases, and 12 bases lay in between. The CDR3 DNA sequence: TGTGCCACCAGCAGAGTTGGGGGGGGCCCAACTAATGAAAAACTGTTTTTT. Residues: CATSRVGGGPTNEKLFF.

This chain joins TRBV5-1 and TRBJ1-1; D is unresolved. The germline V gene encodes CDR1 SGHRS and CDR2 YFSETQ. V gave up 1 base and J gave up 0 bases, with 16 bases separating them. The CDR3 spans 17 residues. CDR3 region: CASSLSTSPQLNTEAFF. In DNA form, the CDR3 reads TGCGCCAGCAGCTTGTCCACTAGCCCGCAATTGAACACTGAAGCTTTCTTT.

This clone was seen more than once but under ten times. V and J are TRBV5-6 and TRBJ1-1; D not certain. Germline V lookup: CDR1 SGHDT, CDR2 YYEEEE. Trimming took 0 bases from V and 0 from J, leaving 9 bases between them. This CDR3 has 15 residues. CDR3 residues: CASSLGRVLNTEAFF. CDR3 bases: TGTGCCAGCAGCTTGGGGAGGGTACTGAACACTGAAGCTTTCTTT. Full variable domain (missing parts from reference TRBV5-6 and TRBJ1-1): DAGVTQSPTHLIKTRGQQVTLRCSPKSGHDTVSWYQQALGQGPQFIFQYYEEEERQRGNFPDRFSGHQFPNYSSELNVNALLLGDSALYLCASSLGRVLNTEAFFGQGTRLTVV.

The CDR3: CASSGTIGGEAFF. The DNA for the CDR3 is TGCGCCAGCAGCGGAACCATCGGAGGGGAAGCTTTCTTT. V usage is TRBV5-1 and J usage is TRBJ1-1; D remains ambiguous. CDR3 length: 13 residues. V lost 4 bases and J lost 8, with 15 bases in between. Germline assignment: CDR1 SGHRS and CDR2 YFSETQ.